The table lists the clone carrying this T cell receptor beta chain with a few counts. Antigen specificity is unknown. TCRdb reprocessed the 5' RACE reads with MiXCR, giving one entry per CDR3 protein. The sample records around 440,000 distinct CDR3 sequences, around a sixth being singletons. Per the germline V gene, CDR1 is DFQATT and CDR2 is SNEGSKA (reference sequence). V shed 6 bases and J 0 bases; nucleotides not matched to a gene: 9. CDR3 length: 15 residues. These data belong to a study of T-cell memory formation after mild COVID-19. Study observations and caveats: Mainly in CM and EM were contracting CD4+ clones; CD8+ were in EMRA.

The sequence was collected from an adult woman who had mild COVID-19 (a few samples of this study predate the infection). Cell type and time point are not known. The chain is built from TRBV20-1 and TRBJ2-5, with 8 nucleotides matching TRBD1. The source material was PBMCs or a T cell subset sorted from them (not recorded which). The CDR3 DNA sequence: TGCAGTGCCGAAGGGACAGGAGTGTACCAAGAGACCCAGTACTTC. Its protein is CSAEGTGVYQETQYF.